This T cell receptor (beta chain) was recovered during a study of CD8 T cells in Susac syndrome. For this clonotype: Its target is unknown.

RNA amounts of about 0.5 to 1 ug underwent reverse transcription with random hexamers. Coverage of TCR beta CDR3 amplification by immunoSEQ multiplex PCR extended to 54 Vbeta and 13 Jbeta. One entry per CDR3 protein, called by TCRdb with MiXCR from the immunoSEQ multiplex PCR reads. Of 50,000 or so distinct CDR3 sequences detected, roughly 93% appear once; the ten largest clones hold approximately 0.53%. The CDR3 sequence is 15 residues long. CDR1 is LNHDA and CDR2 is SQIVND in the germline V gene (reference sequence). Germline trimming cut 7 bases from V and 3 bases from J; bases unmatched to any gene: 11. The sequenced target, TCR beta, came from blood CD8+ and CD4+ T cells. The CD8+ and CD4+ T cells were negatively isolated, with the TEMRA cells enriched by FACS. Whole-study results and caveats: That the number of individuals in its TCR sequencing and HLA analysis was relatively small was acknowledged by the study.

Sequencing input: CD8+ T cells from PBMCs. This TCR derives from a human donor in good health. This rearrangement joins TRBV19 to TRBJ2-7, with 8 bases lining up with TRBD1. The DNA of the CDR3 is TGTGCCAGTAAAATAACCGGGACAGGTCTCTACGAGCAGTACTTC. It yields the protein CASKITGTGLYEQYF.